A single sample gave rise to the 29 T cell receptor beta chains below, sequenced in a study of T cells in Graves' hyperthyroidism and ophthalmopathy. Amplification of TCR beta CDR3 regions used RNA as the template. A set of HTBI primers served as the primers for a first-round RT-PCR of the TCR CDR3. TCRdb re-analysed the multiplex PCR reads in MiXCR, keeping a single row per CDR3 protein. The data contain approximately 510,000 distinct CDR3 sequences, approximately 48% of them singletons. The sample taken for sequencing was peripheral blood or thyroid tissue (not recorded which). The receptor source for this set is an adult woman with Graves' disease, either hyperthyroidism or ophthalmopathy (not recorded which).

This clonotype has a single count. Germline is not matched at one junction end, which may reflect a read error. This chain connects TRBV10-3 to TRBJ2-7, with TRBD1 matching 9 bases. This CDR3 is 14 amino acids long. Germline V gene data show CDR1 as ENHRY and CDR2 as SYGVKD. The CDR3 DNA is TGTGCCATCGGTCGGGGACAGGGATCCTACGAGCAGTGCTTC. Encoded protein: CAIGRGQGSYEQCF.

Ten or more counts support this clonotype. The chain combines TRBV28 with TRBJ2-5, with D possibly being TRBD2 (6 bases). The CDR3 is made up of 11 amino acids. V was clipped by 8 bases and J by 5 bases, with 9 bases between them. CDR1 is MDHEN, CDR2 SYDVKM, per germline. The CDR3 reads CASEAGETQYF. Written as DNA, the CDR3 is TGTGCCAGCGAGGCGGGGGAGACCCAGTACTTC.

The chain uses TRBV5-4 and TRBJ1-1; tentatively, D is TRBD1 (6 bases). The CDR3 is 14 amino acids. Germline V gene data show CDR1 as SGHNT and CDR2 as YYREEE (reference sequence). Trimming took 5 bases from V and 6 from J, leaving 17 bases between them. The CDR3 is CASSATGFDAEAFF. As DNA, the CDR3 is TGTGCCAGCAGTGCTACAGGGTTTGACGCTGAAGCTTTCTTT. The complete variable domain, with remaining parts taken from reference TRBV5-4 and TRBJ1-1, reads ETGVTQSPTHLIKTRGQQVTLRCSSQSGHNTVSWYQQALGQGPQFIFQYYREEENGRGNFPPRFSGLQFPNYSSELNVNALELDDSALYLCASSATGFDAEAFFGQGTRLTVV.

On this clonotype: An end of the junction differs from the germline gene, which may be a read error. This chain connects TRBV7-7 to TRBJ2-7; the D is unclear. CDR1 and CDR2 from the germline V gene are SSHAT and FNYEAQ (reference sequence). There are 13 residues in the CDR3. As DNA, the CDR3 is TGTGCTAGCAGCCCCGAGGCGAGCTACGAGCAGTACTTC. This sequence encodes CASSPEASYEQYF.

The sample holds many counts of this clonotype. The CDR3 DNA reads as TGTGCCAGCAGCTTACAGACAGGGGCGGTGTACGAGCAGTACTTC. Its protein product is CASSLQTGAVYEQYF. The chain is built from TRBV7-2 and TRBJ2-7, with 8 bases fitting TRBD1. The CDR3 length is 15 residues. The V gene's germline CDR1 is SGHTA and CDR2 FQGNSA. The trim removed 2 bases at V and 4 bases at J, leaving 7 bases unmatched.

This clonotype was seen more than once but under ten times. This rearrangement joins TRBV29-1 to TRBJ1-2; D unclear. CDR1 and CDR2 (germline): SQVTM, ANQGSEA. CDR3 length: 10 residues. The V gene lost 4 bases and the J gene lost 8 bases, with 8 bases spanning the gap. The CDR3 bases are TGCAGCGTTGCGGCACAGGGCTACACCTTC. It encodes CSVAAQGYTF.

This chain links TRBV3-1 with TRBJ2-2; no definite D call. Trimming pared 0 bases from V and 7 bases from J, leaving 6 bases between. The CDR3 sequence is 13 residues long. Germline V gene lookup returns CDR1 LGHDT and CDR2 YNNKEL (reference sequence). The CDR3 DNA reads as TGTGCCAGCAGCCAAGACAGGCACGGGGAGCTGTTTTTT. Protein: CASSQDRHGELFF. The whole variable domain, filled in from reference TRBV3-1 and TRBJ2-2, reads DTAVSQTPKYLVTQMGNDKSIKCEQNLGHDTMYWYKQDSKKFLKIMFSYNNKELIINETVPNRFSPKSPDKAHLNLHINSLELGDSAVYFCASSQDRHGELFFGEGSRLTVL.

This clonotype has ten or more counts. The chain carries TRBV7-2 and TRBJ2-7; D unresolved. Germline loops: CDR1 SGHTA, CDR2 FQGNSA. This CDR3 has 15 residues. V lost 1 base and J 7 bases, leaving 17 bases between the germline ends. CDR3 DNA sequence: TGTGCCAGCAGCTTAGAAAGGCGGCGCTCTGGGGAGCAGTACTTC. Translated: CASSLERRRSGEQYF.

CDR3 DNA sequence: TGCAGCGCAGAAGATGGAGGTCGCGGCTATGGCTACACCTTC. As protein: CSAEDGGRGYGYTF. This chain connects TRBV29-1 to TRBJ1-2, with D hard to call. The V end lost 7 bases, the J end lost 4 bases, and 19 bases lay between the germline ends. This CDR3 contains 14 residues. Germline V CDR1 and CDR2: SQVTM, ANQGSEA.

The V call is TRBV7-2, the J call TRBJ1-1, with unresolved D. V gave up 0 bases and J gave up 2 bases, with 10 bases separating them. From germline, CDR1 is SGHTA and CDR2 FQGNSA. The CDR3 totals 15 residues. In DNA, the CDR3 is TGTGCCAGCAGCTTAGCCCAGGAACATAACACTGAAGCTTTCTTT. Encoded protein: CASSLAQEHNTEAFF.

The J gene is TRBJ2-2, the V gene TRBV7-9; possible D gene TRBD2, 6 bases. This CDR3 is built from 11 residues. The V end was cut by 5 bases, the J end by 9 bases, with 7 bases between. Germline V gene sequence: CDR1 SEHNR, CDR2 FQNEAQ (reference sequence). The CDR3 loop reads CASSGGRELFF. The CDR3 DNA is TGTGCCAGCAGCGGAGGGAGGGAGCTGTTTTTT. Filled out from reference TRBV7-9 and TRBJ2-2, the complete variable domain reads DTGVSQNPRHKITKRGQNVTFRCDPISEHNRLYWYRQTLGQGPEFLTYFQNEAQLEKSRLLSDRFSAERPKGSFSTLEIQRTEQGDSAMYLCASSGGRELFFGEGSRLTVL.

The V call is TRBV20-1, the J call TRBJ1-5, with TRBD1 as a possible D gene (6 bases). Germline V gene sequence: CDR1 DFQATT, CDR2 SNEGSKA (reference sequence). V lost 5 bases, J lost 5 bases, and 25 bases lay in between. The CDR3 sequence is 17 residues long. The CDR3 bases are TGCAGTGCTTATACCCGGGACACTTCCGGGGACGATCAGCCCCAGCATTTT. Protein product: CSAYTRDTSGDDQPQHF.

This chain connects TRBV2 to TRBJ2-5; TRBD1 might be the D (6 bases). From germline, CDR1 is SNHLY and CDR2 FYNNEI. With 2 bases removed from V and 3 bases from J, the gap between germline ends came to 16 bases. The CDR3 is 16 residues long. The CDR3 spells CASSERQGLSKETQYF. CDR3 DNA sequence: TGTGCCAGCAGTGAACGGCAGGGGCTATCAAAAGAGACCCAGTACTTC.

The J gene is TRBJ2-5, the V gene TRBV9; 8 bases line up with TRBD2. The germline V gene has CDR1 SGDLS and CDR2 YYNGEE. V shed 4 bases and J 0 bases; nucleotides not matched to a gene: 11. The CDR3 has 17 residues. The CDR3 is CASSLGGAGEYQETQYF. The DNA of the CDR3 is TGTGCCAGCAGCTTGGGTGGAGCGGGGGAGTACCAAGAGACCCAGTACTTC.

The chain combines TRBV20-1 with TRBJ1-5; D is possibly TRBD1 (5 bases). CDR1 and CDR2 from the germline V gene are DFQATT and SNEGSKA (reference sequence). Trimming removed 6 bases from V and 1 base from J, with 13 bases in between. The CDR3 has 14 amino acids. The CDR3 loop reads CSAGEAGSNQPQHF. The CDR3 DNA reads TGCAGTGCAGGGGAGGCGGGGAGCAATCAGCCCCAGCATTTT.

This chain connects TRBV5-1 to TRBJ2-7; D gene unclear. Trimming took off 8 bases at V and 7 bases at J, with 10 bases between the two ends. The V gene's germline CDR1 is SGHRS and CDR2 YFSETQ. This CDR3 contains 10 residues. The CDR3 coding sequence is TGCGCCAGGGCTTTGAGGGAGCAGTACTTC. Its protein is CARALREQYF.

The CDR3 DNA sequence: TGTGCCAGTAAGGAGACAGGGGTTTCACCCCTCCACTTT. Its protein is CASKETGVSPLHF. The rearrangement uses TRBV19 and TRBJ1-6; TRBD1 agrees at 8 bases. Germline V CDR1 and CDR2: LNHDA, SQIVND (reference sequence). J gave up 9 bases and V 7 bases, and 5 bases lay outside the gene matches. The CDR3 has 13 residues.

V and J are TRBV19 and TRBJ1-1; a weak D match, TRBD1 (5 bases). V was clipped by 3 bases and J by 1 base, with 15 bases between them. This CDR3 contains 16 residues. Germline-derived CDR1 and CDR2 are LNHDA and SQIVND (reference sequence). CDR3 region: CASSIFSVQGNTEAFF. The CDR3 coding sequence is TGTGCCAGTAGTATCTTTTCAGTCCAGGGGAACACTGAAGCTTTCTTT. The full variable domain, with the rest looked up from reference TRBV19 and TRBJ1-1, is DGGITQSPKYLFRKEGQNVTLSCEQNLNHDAMYWYRQDPGQGLRLIYYSQIVNDFQKGDIAEGYSVSREKKESFPLTVTSAQKNPTAFYLCASSIFSVQGNTEAFFGQGTRLTVV.

The chain couples TRBV7-2 to TRBJ1-1, with a weak D call TRBD1 (5 bases). Germline CDR1 is SGHTA and CDR2 is FQGNSA. There are 13 residues in the CDR3. Trimming removed 6 bases at V and 6 bases at J, with 14 bases between. CDR3 DNA sequence: TGTGCCAGCAGGAGGGGTCAGATCGCTGAAGCTTTCTTT. This codes for CASRRGQIAEAFF.

The chain carries TRBV4-3 and TRBJ2-6; 8 nucleotides agree with TRBD1. Looked up from germline, CDR1 is LGHNA and CDR2 is YSLEER. The CDR3 runs to 20 residues. After removal of 0 bases from V and 0 bases from J, the junction contained 10 bases not matched to a gene. The CDR3 loop reads CASSQEATGAGYSGANVLTF. CDR3 DNA sequence: TGCGCCAGCAGCCAAGAGGCGACAGGGGCAGGCTACTCTGGGGCCAACGTCCTGACTTTC.

The rearrangement links TRBV7-6 to TRBJ2-2; D might be TRBD1 (6 bases). The CDR3 is 13 residues long. Deletions cut 6 bases from V and 3 bases from J, with 8 bases between. CDR1 SGHVS and CDR2 FNYEAQ come from the germline V gene. Here the CDR3 DNA reads TGTGCCAGCAGAGGACAGTACACCGGGGAGCTGTTTTTT. Encoded protein: CASRGQYTGELFF.

The genes are TRBV25-1 and TRBJ1-5; D uncertain. With 5 bases removed from V and 6 bases from J, the gap between germline ends came to 14 bases. This CDR3 contains 14 residues. Per germline, CDR1 MGHDK and CDR2 SYGVNS. The CDR3, as DNA: TGTGCCAGCAGTCAAAGCCCCTTTGGTCAGCCCCAGCATTTT. Protein product: CASSQSPFGQPQHF. Filled out from reference TRBV25-1 and TRBJ1-5, the complete variable domain reads EADIYQTPRYLVIGTGKKITLECSQTMGHDKMYWYQQDPGMELHLIHYSYGVNSTEKGDLSSESTVSRIRTEHFPLTLESARPSHTSQYLCASSQSPFGQPQHFGDGTRLSIL.

The DNA for the CDR3 is TGTGCCAGCAGCTTAGATGGGGCCGGCATTTCACCCCTCCACTTT. Its translation: CASSLDGAGISPLHF. The rearrangement joins TRBV7-9 to TRBJ1-6, with D maybe TRBD1 (5 bases). Germline V gene data show CDR1 as SEHNR and CDR2 as FQNEAQ (reference sequence). There are 15 residues in the CDR3. Trimming removed 1 base at V and 9 bases at J, with 13 bases between.

This clonotype was found many times. The rearrangement uses TRBV20-1 and TRBJ1-4; unclear D gene. The CDR3 has 13 amino acids. The V end was cut by 6 bases, the J end by 0 bases, with 8 bases between. Germline CDR1 is DFQATT and CDR2 is SNEGSKA (reference sequence). The chain's CDR3 is CSARPATNEKLFF. Here the CDR3 DNA reads TGCAGTGCCCGGCCTGCAACTAATGAAAAACTGTTTTTT.

The gene calls are TRBV12-3 or TRBV12-4 and TRBJ2-7; TRBD1 matches 8 bases. Trimming cost V 5 bases and J 3 bases; bases outside gene matches: 6. The CDR3 loop spans 14 amino acids. In DNA, the CDR3 is TGTGCCAGCAGTCAAGGACAGGGCCACTACGAGCAGTACTTC. It yields the protein CASSQGQGHYEQYF.

There are many counts of this clonotype. This chain links TRBV15 with TRBJ1-1, with unresolved D. The CDR3 length is 17 residues. V shed 0 bases and J shed 4 bases, with 18 bases lying between them. Germline loops: CDR1 LNHNV, CDR2 YYDKDF (reference sequence). CDR3 coding DNA: TGTGCCACCAGCAGAGATGGCGCGGGAGCATGGGCCACTGAAGCTTTCTTT. This encodes CATSRDGAGAWATEAFF. Combining the CDR3 with reference TRBV15 and TRBJ1-1 gives the whole variable domain DAMVIQNPRYQVTQFGKPVTLSCSQTLNHNVMYWYQQKSSQAPKLLFHYYDKDFNNEADTPDNFQSRRPNTSFCFLDIRSPGLGDTAMYLCATSRDGAGAWATEAFFGQGTRLTVV.

The J gene is TRBJ2-5, the V gene TRBV4-2, with D possibly being TRBD1 or TRBD2 (5 bases each). V dropped 6 bases and J dropped 5 bases, with 22 bases sitting between them. From germline, CDR1 is LGHNA and CDR2 YNFKEQ. The CDR3 consists of 16 residues. CDR3: CASRFLEGTEGETQYF. CDR3 coding DNA: TGTGCCAGCAGATTTTTAGAGGGGACGGAAGGGGAGACCCAGTACTTC.

In its sample, this clonotype was seen many times. This chain joins TRBV29-1 and TRBJ2-2, with D perhaps given as TRBD1 or TRBD2 (5 bases each). Trimming shortened V by 3 bases and J by 2 bases, and 10 bases separated the two germline ends. Germline-derived CDR1 and CDR2 are SQVTM and ANQGSEA. The CDR3 contains 14 residues. In DNA form, the CDR3 reads TGCAGCGTTGACGGGGCGCTTAACACCGGGGAGCTGTTTTTT. This gives the protein CSVDGALNTGELFF.

CDR3 nucleotide sequence: TGTGCCAGCAGTTTAGCGCTGGTAACGAGGAACACCATATATTTT. Amino acids: CASSLALVTRNTIYF. The rearrangement joins TRBV12-3 or TRBV12-4 to TRBJ1-3; D uncertain. V lost 0 bases and J 7 bases, leaving 13 bases between the germline ends. This CDR3 comprises 15 residues.